This T cell receptor (beta chain) was observed in a study of blood T cell repertoires in COVID-19. Clones were sequenced by immunoSEQ multiplex PCR, and TCRdb holds only the in-frame ones, with some missing. The sample holds about 270,000 clones, 85% to 95% seen once. The V end lost 4 bases, the J end lost 0 bases, and 12 bases lay between the germline ends. The CDR3 loop spans 16 amino acids. Looked up from germline, CDR1 is SGHNT and CDR2 is YENEEA. The chain carries TRBV11-3 and TRBJ1-4; maybe TRBD1 (6 bases). The sequence derives from a middle-aged man who had been exposed to COVID-19. Sequencing was performed on PBMCs or T cells enriched from blood (not recorded which). CDR3 protein: CASSSGQRTTNEKLFF. The CDR3 DNA sequence: TGTGCCAGCAGCTCTGGACAGCGGACAACTAATGAAAAACTGTTTTTT.